The 25 T cell receptor beta chains presented below share a single source sample, sequenced in a study of T cell changes during pregnancy in multiple sclerosis. Data came from immunoSEQ multiplex PCR; TCRdb stores just in-frame clones and leaves some out. The repertoire has about 45,000 clones, less than 95% of them found once; the top ten carry 2.5% to 3%. Sequencing was performed on CD8+ T cells from peripheral blood mononuclear cells, taken in the second trimester of pregnancy. These receptors came from a female donor with multiple sclerosis, enrolled in a pregnancy study.

The chain couples TRBV29-1 to TRBJ2-3, with 11 positions matching TRBD2. This CDR3 contains 19 residues. V shed 4 bases, J shed 2 bases, and the junction held 17 bases outside the gene matches. Per the germline V gene, CDR1 is SQVTM and CDR2 is ANQGSEA. CDR3 sequence reads: CSVVDPGLAAGVNTDTQYF. In nucleotides, the CDR3 is TGCAGCGTTGTCGATCCGGGACTAGCGGCTGGTGTTAACACAGATACGCAGTATTTT.

This clone was counted once. This chain links TRBV7-3 with TRBJ2-1, with TRBD2 matching 8 bases. The CDR3 runs to 16 residues. The trim removed 4 bases at V and 2 bases at J, leaving 7 bases unmatched. Per the germline V gene, CDR1 is SGHTA and CDR2 is FQGTGA. The CDR3 region has the DNA TGTGCCAGCAGCTGGGGTAGCGGGGAACCCTACAATGAGCAGTTCTTC. Amino acids: CASSWGSGEPYNEQFF.

The chain uses TRBV11-3 and TRBJ2-7, with D hard to call. Looked up from germline, CDR1 is SGHNT and CDR2 is YENEEA. The CDR3 is made up of 14 amino acids. Trimming pared 5 bases from V and 3 bases from J, leaving 14 bases between. The CDR3 loop is CASSLGALSYEQYF. The CDR3 nucleotides are TGTGCCAGCAGCCTAGGAGCTCTGAGCTACGAGCAGTACTTC.

This clone showed up just once. The chain carries TRBV14 and TRBJ1-2; 11 bases fit TRBD1. CDR1 SGHDN and CDR2 FVKESK come from the germline V gene. CDR3 length equals 17 residues. The J segment lost 5 bases and the V segment lost 1 base, leaving 9 bases of the junction unmatched. CDR3 bases: TGTGCCAGCAGCCAAGTCCCCGGGACAGGGGGTACATATGGCTACACCTTC. Its protein product is CASSQVPGTGGTYGYTF.

This chain uses TRBV19 with TRBJ1-6; no clear D. The CDR3 extends over 17 amino acids. Deletions cut 3 bases from V and 0 bases from J, with 12 bases between. CDR1 is LNHDA and CDR2 is SQIVND in the germline V gene (reference sequence). Here the CDR3 reads CASSMSRFSSYNSPLHF. The CDR3 DNA follows: TGTGCCAGTAGTATGAGCAGGTTCAGCTCCTATAATTCACCCCTCCACTTT.

This chain joins TRBV6-5 and TRBJ1-1; D is ambiguous. The V gene's germline CDR1 is MNHEY and CDR2 SVGAGI. The CDR3 is 15 amino acids. V lost 0 bases and J 0 bases, leaving 8 bases between the germline ends. The CDR3 DNA sequence: TGTGCCAGCAGTTACTCGGGCAGCATGAACACTGAAGCTTTCTTT. It encodes CASSYSGSMNTEAFF.

The chain joins TRBV19 to TRBJ1-5; D is uncertain. Germline CDR1 reads LNHDA; CDR2 reads SQIVND (reference sequence). V lost 3 bases to trimming and J lost 6 bases, with 6 bases between them. The CDR3 loop spans 12 amino acids. CDR3 protein: CASSILGQPQHF. The CDR3 DNA sequence: TGTGCCAGTAGTATTCTCGGTCAGCCCCAGCATTTT.

The V and J genes are TRBV19 and TRBJ2-1, with D maybe TRBD2 (5 bases). There are 15 residues in the CDR3. The germline V and J ends were trimmed by 5 bases and 0 bases, with 11 bases remaining between them. Germline CDR1 is LNHDA and CDR2 is SQIVND (reference sequence). CDR3 sequence (DNA): TGTGCCAGTAGTCAGACTGGGAGCTCCTACAATGAGCAGTTCTTC. It is translated as CASSQTGSSYNEQFF.

The rearrangement uses TRBV7-3 and TRBJ2-1; 9 bases fit TRBD2. There are 15 residues in the CDR3. The trim removed 1 base at V and 4 bases at J, leaving 2 bases unmatched. The germline gives CDR1 SGHTA, CDR2 FQGTGA. CDR3 protein: CASSLIAGGYNEQFF. In DNA form, the CDR3 reads TGTGCCAGCAGCTTAATTGCGGGGGGGTACAATGAGCAGTTCTTC.

This rearrangement joins TRBV27 to TRBJ2-2; possibly TRBD1 for D (5 bases). The CDR3 has 14 amino acids. V lost 0 bases to trimming and J lost 6 bases, with 8 bases between them. Germline loops: CDR1 MNHEY, CDR2 SMNVEV (reference sequence). The CDR3, as DNA: TGTGCCAGCAGTTTATCGGGGCTGTCCGGGGAGCTGTTTTTT. This sequence encodes CASSLSGLSGELFF.

This sequence joins TRBV9 and TRBJ2-5; D is perhaps TRBD2 (6 bases). The V end was cut by 3 bases, the J end by 7 bases, with 7 bases between. The germline CDR1 and CDR2 sequences are SGDLS and YYNGEE. This CDR3 region has 11 residues. The CDR3 here is CASSAGGTQYF. The CDR3 DNA reads as TGTGCCAGCAGCGCCGGGGGGACCCAGTACTTC.

The rearrangement joins TRBV9 to TRBJ2-3; D is perhaps TRBD2 (6 bases). CDR1 and CDR2 (germline): SGDLS, YYNGEE. The CDR3 extends over 14 amino acids. V was pared by 1 base and J by 1 base, with 7 bases between. The CDR3: CASSVWGGTDTQYF. The CDR3 DNA reads TGTGCCAGCAGCGTATGGGGGGGCACAGATACGCAGTATTTT.

This chain joins TRBV4-3 and TRBJ2-7; D is ambiguous. The CDR3 extends over 15 amino acids. CDR1 LGHNA and CDR2 YSLEER come from the germline V gene. With 0 bases removed from V and 1 base from J, the gap between germline ends came to 10 bases. Here the CDR3 DNA reads TGCGCCAGCAGCCAAGATGTTACCCGGTCCTACGAGCAGTACTTC. Its translation: CASSQDVTRSYEQYF.

The rearrangement uses TRBV29-1 and TRBJ1-2; tentatively, D is TRBD1 (6 bases). V was trimmed by 6 bases and J by 5 bases, leaving 13 bases between them. CDR1 SQVTM and CDR2 ANQGSEA come from the germline V gene. The CDR3 consists of 12 residues. The DNA for the CDR3 is TGCAGCGTGCCTGGACAGAGGTATGGCTACACCTTC. Its translation is CSVPGQRYGYTF.

The chain recombines TRBV5-1 with TRBJ2-7, with D tentatively TRBD1 (6 bases). Germline-derived CDR1 and CDR2 are SGHRS and YFSETQ. There are 11 residues in the CDR3. V gave up 6 bases and J gave up 4 bases, with 8 bases separating them. The CDR3 DNA reads as TGCGCCAGCACCGACAGGTACGAGCAGTACTTC. Residues: CASTDRYEQYF.

The chain links TRBV7-2 to TRBJ2-7; D is undetermined. This CDR3 has 13 residues. Germline V gives CDR1 SGHTA, CDR2 FQGNSA. V lost 2 bases to trimming and J lost 5 bases, with 10 bases between them. The CDR3 here is CASSLRVPNEQYF. The CDR3 DNA reads as TGTGCCAGCAGCTTAAGAGTGCCCAACGAGCAGTACTTC.

The rearrangement joins TRBV15 to TRBJ2-3; weak D call: TRBD2 (6 bases). Germline V CDR1 and CDR2: LNHNV, YYDKDF (reference sequence). The CDR3 is 17 amino acids. The V and J ends lost 1 base and 0 bases respectively, with 14 bases between them. The CDR3 nucleotides are TGTGCCACCAGCAGAGGGACTCAGGGACTCAGCACAGATACGCAGTATTTT. Its translation is CATSRGTQGLSTDTQYF.

V is TRBV4-2 and J is TRBJ1-1; D not resolved. Germline CDR1 reads LGHNA; CDR2 reads YNFKEQ. V lost 2 bases to trimming and J lost 7 bases, with 8 bases between them. CDR3 size: 12 residues. The CDR3 is CASSQNSLEAFF. For the CDR3, the DNA is TGTGCCAGCAGCCAAAACAGCCTTGAAGCTTTCTTT.

This clone was counted a single time. V is TRBV27 and J is TRBJ2-4; maybe TRBD1 (6 bases). The CDR3 has 16 residues. Germline CDR1 MNHEY, CDR2 SMNVEV (reference sequence). The V and J ends lost 5 bases and 0 bases respectively, with 14 bases between them. CDR3 sequence: CASSAMGALAKNIQYF. CDR3 DNA sequence: TGTGCCAGCAGTGCCATGGGGGCACTAGCCAAAAACATTCAGTACTTC.

The CDR3 here is CASSVGGISTDTQYF. The CDR3, as DNA: TGTGCCAGCAGCGTGGGCGGGATAAGCACAGATACGCAGTATTTT. The rearrangement uses TRBV9 and TRBJ2-3; possibly TRBD2 for D (6 bases). Germline V lookup: CDR1 SGDLS, CDR2 YYNGEE. This CDR3 comprises 15 residues. V was pared by 2 bases and J by 0 bases, with 10 bases between.

V usage is TRBV19 and J usage is TRBJ2-6, with 9 bases aligning to TRBD1. Germline loops: CDR1 LNHDA, CDR2 SQIVND (reference sequence). The CDR3 spans 19 residues. Trimming removed 5 bases from V and 1 base from J; junction bases left unmatched: 12. This chain's CDR3 is CASSARQGVKISGANVLTF. The CDR3 coding sequence is TGTGCCAGTAGTGCGCGACAGGGGGTAAAGATATCTGGGGCCAACGTCCTGACTTTC.

The J gene is TRBJ1-2, the V gene TRBV5-4; D is perhaps TRBD1 (6 bases). V lost 6 bases, J lost 7 bases, and 22 bases lay in between. Germline CDR1 and CDR2: SGHNT and YYREEE (reference sequence). The CDR3 spans 15 residues. CDR3 in amino acids: CASILGGGQGGGYTF. For the CDR3, the DNA is TGTGCCAGCATTCTAGGGGGGGGGCAGGGAGGTGGCTACACCTTC.

The chain employs TRBV6-5 and TRBJ1-1, with D unclear. Germline CDR1 and CDR2: MNHEY and SVGAGI. Trimming removed 5 bases at V and 5 bases at J, with 9 bases between. The CDR3 has 12 residues. CDR3 coding DNA: TGTGCCAGCAGTCCTACAGCTACTGAAGCTTTCTTT. This translates into CASSPTATEAFF.

This rearrangement joins TRBV29-1 to TRBJ2-7, with 8 bases identical to TRBD1. This CDR3 contains 13 residues. Germline CDR1 and CDR2: SQVTM and ANQGSEA. The V gene end was trimmed by 4 bases and the J gene end by 5 bases; junction bases not matched to a gene: 7. The CDR3 DNA follows: TGCAGCGTTGGAGCAGGGGGCTTCCACGAGCAGTACTTC. It yields the protein CSVGAGGFHEQYF.

The table lists this clone with a count of one. This rearrangement joins TRBV6-5 to TRBJ2-7, with D tentatively TRBD1 (5 bases). V was trimmed by 4 bases and J by 4 bases, leaving 17 bases between them. Germline V gene data show CDR1 as MNHEY and CDR2 as SVGAGI. The length of the CDR3 is 15 residues. Here the CDR3 reads CASSLGPPRLYEQYF. The CDR3 DNA sequence: TGTGCCAGCAGTTTGGGGCCTCCCAGACTTTACGAGCAGTACTTC.